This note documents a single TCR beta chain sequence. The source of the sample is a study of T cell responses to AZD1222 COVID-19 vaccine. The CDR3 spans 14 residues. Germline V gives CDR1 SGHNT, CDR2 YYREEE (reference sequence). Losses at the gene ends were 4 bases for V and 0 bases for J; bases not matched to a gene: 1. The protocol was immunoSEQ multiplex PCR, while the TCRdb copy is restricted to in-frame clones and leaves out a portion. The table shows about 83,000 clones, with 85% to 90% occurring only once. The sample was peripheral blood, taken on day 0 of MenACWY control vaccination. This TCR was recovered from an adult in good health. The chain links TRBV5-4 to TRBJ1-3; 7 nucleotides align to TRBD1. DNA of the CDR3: TGTGCCAGCAGCCGGGACAGCTCTGGAAACACCATATATTTT. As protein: CASSRDSSGNTIYF. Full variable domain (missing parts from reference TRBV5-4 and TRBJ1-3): ETGVTQSPTHLIKTRGQQVTLRCSSQSGHNTVSWYQQALGQGPQFIFQYYREEENGRGNFPPRFSGLQFPNYSSELNVNALELDDSALYLCASSRDSSGNTIYFGEGSWLTVV.